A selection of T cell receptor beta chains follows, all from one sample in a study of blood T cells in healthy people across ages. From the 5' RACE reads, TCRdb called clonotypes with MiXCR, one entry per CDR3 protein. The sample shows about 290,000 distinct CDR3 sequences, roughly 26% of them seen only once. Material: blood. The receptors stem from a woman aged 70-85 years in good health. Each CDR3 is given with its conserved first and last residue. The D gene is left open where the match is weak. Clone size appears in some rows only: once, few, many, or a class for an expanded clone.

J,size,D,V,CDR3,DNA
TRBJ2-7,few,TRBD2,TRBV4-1,CASSQPGRERTYEQYF,TGCGCCAGCAGCCAACCTGGGAGGGAGAGAACGTACGAGCAGTACTTC
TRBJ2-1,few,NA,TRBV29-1,CSVVIDVNEQFF,TGCAGCGTTGTCATAGACGTCAATGAGCAGTTCTTC
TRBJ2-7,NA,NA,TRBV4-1,CASSPLEFVYEQYF,TGCGCCAGCAGCCCCCTGGAGTTTGTCTACGAGCAGTACTTC
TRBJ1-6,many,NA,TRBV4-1,CASSQRGRTDNSPLHF,TGCGCCAGCAGCCAACGGGGACGGACAGACAATTCACCCCTCCACTTT
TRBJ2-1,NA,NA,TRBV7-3,CASSSTGVAENEQFF,TGTGCCAGCAGCTCCACGGGGGTAGCAGAGAATGAGCAGTTCTTC
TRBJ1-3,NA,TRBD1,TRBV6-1,CASREDRVGNTIYF,TGTGCCAGCAGAGAGGACAGGGTTGGAAACACCATATATTTT
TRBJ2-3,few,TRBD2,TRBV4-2,CASSQDLATSGSRYF,TGTGCCAGCAGCCAAGATCTGGCGACTAGCGGGAGTCGGTATTTT
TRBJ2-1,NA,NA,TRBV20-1,CSAPESRYNEQFF,TGCAGTGCTCCCGAGAGTCGCTACAATGAGCAGTTCTTC
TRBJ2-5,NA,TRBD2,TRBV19,CASKHAGVETQYF,TGTGCCAGTAAGCATGCGGGAGTGGAGACCCAGTACTTC
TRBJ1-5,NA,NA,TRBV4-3,CASSPTGQPGRPQHF,TGCGCCAGCAGCCCCACAGGGCAGCCAGGCCGGCCCCAGCATTTT
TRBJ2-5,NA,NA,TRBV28,CASVNPGAPEETQYF,TGTGCCAGCGTGAACCCGGGGGCCCCCGAAGAGACCCAGTACTTC
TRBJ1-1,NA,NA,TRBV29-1,CSVDGGSGAFF,TGCAGCGTTGACGGGGGGTCAGGAGCTTTCTTT
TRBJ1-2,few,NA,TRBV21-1,CASSKEGDAGYGCTF,NA
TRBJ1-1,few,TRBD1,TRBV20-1,CSARPPDRAGKAFF,TGCAGTGCGCGTCCCCCGGACAGGGCGGGGAAAGCTTTCTTT
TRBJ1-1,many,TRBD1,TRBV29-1,CSSKLTGLNTEAFF,TGCAGCTCCAAACTGACAGGGTTGAACACTGAAGCTTTCTTT
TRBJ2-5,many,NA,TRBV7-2,CASSAQGVTQYF,TGTGCCAGCAGCGCGCAAGGGGTGACCCAGTACTTC
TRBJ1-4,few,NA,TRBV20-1,CSAPWDGVNEKLFF,TGCAGTGCCCCTTGGGACGGAGTTAATGAAAAACTGTTTTTT
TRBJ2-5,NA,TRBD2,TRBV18,CASSQGLGEETQYF,TGTGCCAGCTCTCAAGGACTAGGCGAGGAGACCCAGTACTTC
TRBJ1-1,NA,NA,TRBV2,CASSPGAGSKAFF,TGTGCCAGCAGTCCTGGGGCAGGGTCTAAAGCTTTCTTT
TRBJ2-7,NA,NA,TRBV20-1,CSARTGRYYEQYF,TGCAGTGCTAGAACGGGACGGTACTATGAGCAGTACTTC
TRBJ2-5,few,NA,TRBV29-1,CSVVTSRGETQYF,TGCAGCGTTGTTACTAGTCGGGGAGAGACCCAGTACTTC
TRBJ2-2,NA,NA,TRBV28,CATHRETGELFF,TGTGCCACCCATAGAGAGACCGGGGAGCTGTTTTTT
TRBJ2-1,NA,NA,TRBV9,CASTLKPGAGNEQFF,TGTGCCAGCACCTTAAAACCGGGCGCGGGAAATGAGCAGTTCTTC
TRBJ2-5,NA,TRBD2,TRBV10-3,CAIAGLAGGQETQYF,TGTGCCATCGCCGGACTAGCGGGGGGGCAAGAGACCCAGTACTTC
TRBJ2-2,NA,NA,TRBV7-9,CASSFAPPGKTGELFF,TGTGCCAGCAGCTTTGCTCCACCAGGGAAAACCGGGGAGCTGTTTTTT
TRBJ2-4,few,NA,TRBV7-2,CASSLGVRGGNIQYF,TGTGCCAGCAGCTTAGGGGTGAGGGGCGGAAACATTCAGTACTTC
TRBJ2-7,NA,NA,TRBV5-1,CASSLGPGSDYEQYF,TGCGCCAGCAGCTTGGGTCCCGGATCCGATTACGAGCAGTACTTC
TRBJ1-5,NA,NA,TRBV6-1,CASSEAHGVANNQPQHF,TGTGCCAGCAGTGAAGCGCATGGGGTTGCGAACAATCAGCCCCAGCATTTT
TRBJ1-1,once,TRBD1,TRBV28,CASSPDRAAKAFF,TGTGCCAGCAGTCCGGACAGGGCAGCTAAGGCTTTCTTT
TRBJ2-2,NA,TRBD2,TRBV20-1,CSAPRGGRLSGELFF,TGCAGTGCTCCTAGGGGCGGGAGGCTTTCCGGGGAGCTGTTTTTT
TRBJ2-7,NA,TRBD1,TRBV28,CASSGTGTGAWYGEQYF,TGTGCCAGCAGTGGGACAGGGACGGGGGCTTGGTACGGCGAGCAGTACTTC
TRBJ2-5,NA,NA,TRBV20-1,CSASRVGLQETQYF,TGCAGTGCTAGTCGAGTCGGACTCCAAGAGACCCAGTACTTC
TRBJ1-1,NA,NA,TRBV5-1,CASSFRQLSTEAFF,TGCGCCAGCAGTTTTAGACAGTTAAGCACTGAAGCTTTCTTT
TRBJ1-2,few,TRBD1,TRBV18,CASSPPGQGNYGYTF,TGTGCCAGCTCACCACCGGGACAGGGAAACTATGGCTACACCTTC
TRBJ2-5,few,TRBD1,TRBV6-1,CASRVRQGRILSQETQYF,TGTGCCAGCAGGGTGAGACAGGGAAGAATCCTCTCCCAAGAGACCCAGTACTTC
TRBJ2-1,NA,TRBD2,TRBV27,CASSLSWGGDEQFF,TGTGCCAGCAGTTTATCCTGGGGAGGGGATGAGCAGTTCTTC
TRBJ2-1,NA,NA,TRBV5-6,CASNLGGIEQFF,TGTGCCAGCAATTTAGGAGGGATTGAGCAGTTCTTC
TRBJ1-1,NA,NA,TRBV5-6,CASSNDISTEASF,TGTGCCAGCAGCAATGACATCAGCACTGAAGCTTCCTTT
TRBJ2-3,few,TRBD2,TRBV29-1,CSVKGLAGADTQYF,TGCAGCGTTAAGGGACTAGCGGGCGCAGATACGCAGTATTTT
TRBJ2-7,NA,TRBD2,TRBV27,CASSLRFSSGAEQYF,TGTGCCAGCAGTTTACGATTTTCTAGCGGGGCCGAGCAGTACTTC
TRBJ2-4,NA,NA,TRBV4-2,CASSLSSQYF,TGTGCCAGCAGCCTTAGCAGTCAGTACTTC